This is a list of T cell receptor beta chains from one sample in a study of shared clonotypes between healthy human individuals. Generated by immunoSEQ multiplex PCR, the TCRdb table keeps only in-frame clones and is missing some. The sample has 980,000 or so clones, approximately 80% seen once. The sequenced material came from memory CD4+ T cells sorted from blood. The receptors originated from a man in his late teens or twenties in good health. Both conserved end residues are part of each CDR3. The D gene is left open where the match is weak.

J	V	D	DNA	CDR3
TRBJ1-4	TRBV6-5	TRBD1	TGTGCCAGCACTACCAGGGGGAATGAAAAACTGTTTTTT	CASTTRGNEKLFF
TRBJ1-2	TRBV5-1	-	TGCGCCAGCAGCTTGGATTGGTCCAGCGGCGGCTACACCTTC	CASSLDWSSGGYTF
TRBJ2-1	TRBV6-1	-	TGTGCCAGCAGTGAACTGTCGATCTACAATGAGCAGTTCTTC	CASSELSIYNEQFF
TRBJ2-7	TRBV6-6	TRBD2	TGTGCCAGCGCTAGCGGGAGCTACGAGCAGTACTTC	CASASGSYEQYF
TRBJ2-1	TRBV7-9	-	TGTGCCAGCAGCCCCGGCCTAGCTAACAATGAGCAGTTCTTC	CASSPGLANNEQFF
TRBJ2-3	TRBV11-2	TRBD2	TGTGCCAGCAGCTTAGCGACTAGCGGGAGACCAGATACGCAGTATTTT	CASSLATSGRPDTQYF
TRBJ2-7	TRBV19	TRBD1	TGTGCCAGTACCCCGGGACAGGGACTTAACGAGCAGTACTTC	CASTPGQGLNEQYF
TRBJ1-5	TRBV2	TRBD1	TGTGCCAGCAGCGGGACAGGGGACCGGCAGCCCCAGCATTTT	CASSGTGDRQPQHF
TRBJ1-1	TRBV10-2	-	TGCGCCAGCAGTGATATGTATGAAGCTTTCTTT	CASSDMYEAFF
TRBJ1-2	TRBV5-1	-	TGCGCCAGCAGTTTGCGAGCTAACTATGGCTACACCTTC	CASSLRANYGYTF
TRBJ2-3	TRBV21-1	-	TGTGCCAGTAAAGTCGGACAGAGCACAGATACGCAGTATTTT	CASKVGQSTDTQYF
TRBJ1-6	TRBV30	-	TGTGCCTGGACGGAGGGGGGATCTAATTCACCCCTCCACTTT	CAWTEGGSNSPLHF
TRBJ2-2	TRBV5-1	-	TGCGCCAGCAGCCTCCCGGACGGGGCCGGGGAGCTGTTTTTT	CASSLPDGAGELFF
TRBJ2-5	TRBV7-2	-	TGTGCCAGCGGACCTTCAGGAGAGACCCAGTACTTC	CASGPSGETQYF